This T cell receptor (beta chain) stems from a study of T-cell memory formation after mild COVID-19. TCRdb reanalysed the 5' RACE reads using MiXCR and keeps one entry per CDR3 protein. The repertoire holds 550,000 to 600,000 distinct CDR3 sequences, with about 20% as singletons. The study, taken as a whole, reports: For contracting clones, CD4+ ones sat mainly in CM and EM, CD8+ in EMRA.

Details on this clonotype: Antigen specificity is unknown.

Sequencing was performed on PBMCs or a T cell subset sorted from them (not recorded which). This TCR came from an adult woman who had mild COVID-19 (a few samples of this study predate the infection). Cell type and time point are not known.

The CDR3 is CASSLNGGMNTEAFF. As DNA, the CDR3 is TGCGCCAGCAGCTTGAATGGGGGAATGAACACTGAAGCTTTCTTT. The chain has TRBV5-1 and TRBJ1-1, with D possibly matching TRBD1 (5 bases). V lost 1 base and J lost 0, with 10 bases in between. The CDR3 is made up of 15 amino acids. Germline V gives CDR1 SGHRS, CDR2 YFSETQ.